Each of the 29 T cell receptor beta chains below was sequenced from the same sample in a study of early T cells in non-severe SARS-CoV-2 infection (dated by TCRdb to the early 2020s). The library was generated by 5' RACE. Instrument on record: NextSeq 500. Using fastp trimming at Q25 and MiXCR clonotype assembly, TCRdb reanalyzed the public sequencing data and kept in-frame beta chains. A single entry per CDR3 protein holds the most common genes and DNA from its merged rows. The sample table shows 70,000 or so distinct CDR3 sequences, and over 9% are seen once. About 8.3% of the sample is held by the ten biggest clonotypes. The sequences come from whole blood, collected at baseline. The receptors shown here come from an adult who was a healthcare worker with PCR-confirmed SARS-CoV-2 infection or an uninfected control (not recorded which).

The V and J genes are TRBV3-1 and TRBJ2-3; 7 bases line up with TRBD2. From germline, CDR1 is LGHDT and CDR2 YNNKEL (reference sequence). The CDR3 is made up of 14 amino acids. Germline trimming cut 0 bases from V and 9 bases from J; bases unmatched to any gene: 6. The CDR3 loop is CASSQDNGGRTQYF. The CDR3 nucleotides are TGTGCCAGCAGCCAAGATAACGGGGGGAGAACGCAGTATTTT.

V and J are TRBV19 and TRBJ1-2, with D perhaps matching TRBD1 (6 bases). V lost 6 bases, J lost 6 bases, and 11 bases lay in between. Germline assignment: CDR1 LNHDA and CDR2 SQIVND (reference sequence). The CDR3 consists of 12 residues. CDR3 DNA: TGTGCCAGTAGCCCGGCAGGGGATGGCTACACCTTC. Its translation: CASSPAGDGYTF.

The table lists this clonotype with many counts. This chain links TRBV9 with TRBJ2-5; the match to TRBD2 covers 11 bases. Germline V gives CDR1 SGDLS, CDR2 YYNGEE. The CDR3 sequence is 16 residues long. J gave up 1 base and V 0 bases, and 2 bases lay outside the gene matches. The CDR3 loop reads CASSVATSGGQETQYF. The CDR3 DNA follows: TGTGCCAGCAGCGTAGCTACTAGCGGGGGCCAAGAGACCCAGTACTTC.

The chain has TRBV24-1 and TRBJ1-1; D perhaps matches TRBD1 (6 bases). There are 13 residues in the CDR3. The V end was cut by 3 bases, the J end by 9 bases, with 13 bases between. Germline V gene lookup returns CDR1 KGHDR and CDR2 SFDVKD. The CDR3 loop reads CATSDATGRQAFF. CDR3 nucleotides: TGTGCCACCAGTGATGCAACAGGGAGGCAAGCTTTCTTT.

There are a few counts of this clonotype. This rearrangement joins TRBV20-1 to TRBJ2-3, with 8 bases fitting TRBD1. Germline V gives CDR1 DFQATT, CDR2 SNEGSKA (reference sequence). The CDR3 contains 13 residues. V trimming: 6 bases; J trimming: 3 bases; junction bases outside the gene matches: 5. The CDR3 DNA is TGCAGTGCATCCGGACAGGGAACAGATACGCAGTATTTT. Protein sequence: CSASGQGTDTQYF.

The rearrangement joins TRBV12-5 to TRBJ1-4, with TRBD1 as a possible D gene (5 bases). V was shortened by 2 bases and J by 8 bases, with 18 bases between the two germline ends. The CDR3 totals 16 residues. Germline loops: CDR1 LGHNT, CDR2 FRNRAP. CDR3 coding DNA: TGTGCTAGTGGTTTGCTCTCAGGGTCTCTCGGGGAAAAACTGTTTTTT. Residues: CASGLLSGSLGEKLFF.

This clonotype was recorded at least ten times. The CDR3 sequence: CASSSRGAGTEAFF. Written as DNA, the CDR3 is TGTGCCAGCAGCTCCCGGGGGGCAGGGACTGAAGCTTTCTTT. V gene TRBV25-1 combines with J gene TRBJ1-1; D may be TRBD1 (6 bases). Germline V gene sequence: CDR1 MGHDK, CDR2 SYGVNS. V was shortened by 6 bases and J by 5 bases, with 16 bases between the two germline ends. The CDR3 extends over 14 amino acids.

This clonotype was observed many times. The V call is TRBV29-1, the J call TRBJ2-3; the match to TRBD1 covers 11 bases. This CDR3 has 13 residues. V dropped 6 bases and J dropped 3; count of bases not matched to a gene: 2. Germline values: CDR1 SQVTM, CDR2 ANQGSEA. The CDR3 here is CSVGQGGTDTQYF. CDR3 sequence (DNA): TGCAGCGTGGGACAGGGGGGGACAGATACGCAGTATTTT.

This clonotype occurred a few times. V and J are TRBV18 and TRBJ2-6, with no clear D. Germline CDR1 and CDR2: KGHSH and LQKENI. V lost 10 bases and J 3 bases, leaving 7 bases between the germline ends. The CDR3 is made up of 12 amino acids. CDR3 residues: CATQSGANVLTF. The CDR3 DNA is TGTGCCACCCAAAGTGGGGCCAACGTCCTGACTTTC. The full variable domain, rest sourced from reference TRBV18 and TRBJ2-6, is NAGVMQNPRHLVRRRGQEARLRCSPMKGHSHVYWYRQLPEEGLKFMVYLQKENIIDESGMPKERFSAEFPKEGPSILRIQQVVRGDSAAYFCATQSGANVLTFGAGSRLTVL.

The chain is built from TRBV7-2 and TRBJ2-2, with 10 positions matching TRBD1. Germline CDR1 and CDR2: SGHTA and FQGNSA. J was trimmed by 5 bases and V by 5 bases; bases with no gene match: 8. CDR3 length: 16 amino acids. CDR3 nucleotide sequence: TGTGCCAGCAGCCCCCGGACAGGGGGATCTACCGGGGAGCTGTTTTTT. Its translation: CASSPRTGGSTGELFF.

V gene TRBV6-5 combines with J gene TRBJ2-1; 12 nucleotides align to TRBD2. Germline trimming cut 5 bases from V and 6 bases from J; bases unmatched to any gene: 5. The germline gives CDR1 MNHEY, CDR2 SVGAGI. The CDR3 sequence is 15 residues long. CDR3 nucleotides: TGTGCCAGCAGTGAGCCTAGCGGGGGGGCCAATGAGCAGTTCTTC. Translating it yields CASSEPSGGANEQFF.

In this sample, this clonotype turned up many times. This rearrangement joins TRBV30 to TRBJ1-2, with D unclear. V was cut by 2 bases and J by 3 bases, with 10 bases left in between. Germline lookup yields CDR1 GTSNPN and CDR2 SVGIG (reference sequence). The length of the CDR3 is 13 residues. DNA for the CDR3: TGTGCCTGGAGTATGGATTTCGACTATGGCTACACCTTC. Its protein product is CAWSMDFDYGYTF. Variable domain in full (rest from reference TRBV30 and TRBJ1-2): SQTIHQWPATLVQPVGSPLSLECTVEGTSNPNLYWYRQAAGRGLQLLFYSVGIGQISSEVPQNLSASRPQDRQFILSSKKLLLSDSGFYLCAWSMDFDYGYTFGSGTRLTVV.

This chain joins TRBV29-1 and TRBJ1-2; the match to TRBD1 covers 7 bases. The V and J ends lost 0 bases and 6 bases, in that order; junction bases with no gene match: 10. Germline-derived CDR1 and CDR2 are SQVTM and ANQGSEA. The CDR3 extends over 15 amino acids. The CDR3 nucleotides are TGCAGCGTTGAAGACAGGGGGGATCCCCGGGATGGCTACACCTTC. Amino acid sequence: CSVEDRGDPRDGYTF.

V is TRBV2 and J is TRBJ1-5; D ambiguous. This CDR3 region has 14 residues. Between the trimmed V and J ends, which lost 5 bases and 11 bases, there was a span of 19 bases. CDR1 is SNHLY and CDR2 is FYNNEI in the germline V gene. The CDR3 sequence is CASSQDRIRRAQHF. The CDR3 bases are TGTGCCAGCAGTCAAGACCGCATCCGGAGGGCCCAGCATTTT. The whole variable domain, remainder taken from reference TRBV2 and TRBJ1-5, is EPEVTQTPSHQVTQMGQEVILRCVPISNHLYFYWYRQILGQKVEFLVSFYNNEISEKSEIFDDQFSVERPDGSNFTLKIRSTKLEDSAMYFCASSQDRIRRAQHFGDGTRLSIL.

The chain recombines TRBV7-7 with TRBJ2-1; the D gene is possibly TRBD1 (6 bases). Trimming left V 1 base short and J 0 bases short, with 10 bases between. Per the germline V gene, CDR1 is SSHAT and CDR2 is FNYEAQ (reference sequence). This CDR3 comprises 16 residues. CDR3 in amino acids: CASSLGGPSSYNEQFF. For the CDR3, the DNA is TGTGCCAGCAGCTTAGGGGGGCCGAGCTCCTACAATGAGCAGTTCTTC.

Notes on this clonotype: The conserved final phenylalanine or tryptophan is absent from the CDR3, which likely points to a read error. The DNA is left out, because the CDR3 cannot be placed on it with certainty; the CDR3 is given as TCRdb lists it. The V and J genes are TRBV21-1 and TRBJ1-6. TRBV21-1 is termed a pseudogene. Ends included, the CDR3 has 12 residues. CDR3 loop: CASSKDTCRPAL.

This clonotype was picked up many times. The V call is TRBV4-3, the J call TRBJ2-7; the D is unclear. Trimming took off 0 bases at V and 3 bases at J, with 9 bases between the two ends. Germline loops: CDR1 LGHNA, CDR2 YSLEER. The CDR3 length is 14 residues. The CDR3 reads CASSQDPNGYEQYF. The CDR3 DNA sequence: TGCGCCAGCAGCCAAGATCCTAACGGCTACGAGCAGTACTTC.

With respect to this clonotype: One end of the junction does not line up with germline, which may come from a read error. The V call is TRBV11-3, the J call TRBJ2-1; 13 bases match TRBD2. The length of the CDR3 is 13 residues. Germline V CDR1 and CDR2: SGHNT, YENEEA. CDR3 sequence: CASSRILAGGLSF. The CDR3, as DNA: TGTGCCAGCAGCCGAATACTAGCGGGGGGGCTTTCCTTC.

Regarding this clonotype: Just one base apart from a much larger clone, this may be a read error. The CDR3 nucleotides are TGTGTCAGCAGCCAGGGACAGGGGTCCTATGGCTACACCTTC. The encoded protein is CVSSQGQGSYGYTF. The genes are TRBV7-9 and TRBJ1-2; 10 nucleotides line up with TRBD1. The germline V gene encodes CDR1 SEHNR and CDR2 FQNEAQ (reference sequence). The CDR3 spans 14 residues.

This clonotype was detected only a few times. The V and J genes are TRBV10-3 and TRBJ2-1, with D possibly called TRBD1 or TRBD2 (6 bases each). The V gene's germline CDR1 is ENHRY and CDR2 SYGVKD. The CDR3 runs 12 residues. Trimming shortened V by 11 bases and J by 4 bases, and 12 bases separated the two germline ends. The CDR3 DNA reads as TGTGCCGCGGGGCAGGGGTACAATGAGCAGTTCTTC. Translated, it gives CAAGQGYNEQFF.

This clonotype has more than one count but fewer than ten. The chain is built from TRBV4-3 and TRBJ1-5; no reliable D call. Germline values: CDR1 LGHNA, CDR2 YSLEER. V dropped 0 bases and J dropped 6 bases, with 12 bases sitting between them. The CDR3 sequence is 15 residues long. The DNA for the CDR3 is TGCGCCAGCAGCCAAGAGCCCGGGGTCGGTCAGCCCCAGCATTTT. Amino acid sequence: CASSQEPGVGQPQHF.

The chain joins TRBV27 to TRBJ1-6; D remains ambiguous. The germline CDR1 and CDR2 sequences are MNHEY and SMNVEV (reference sequence). The germline V and J ends were trimmed by 3 bases and 10 bases, with 28 bases remaining between them. There are 19 residues in the CDR3. For the CDR3, the DNA is TGTGCCAGCAGTTTTATTAAATCTAGTCGGGAGGGAATAAGGTCACCCCTCCACTTT. Translation: CASSFIKSSREGIRSPLHF.

Only a few counts were recorded for this clonotype. The chain couples TRBV11-2 to TRBJ2-1; 13 bases fit TRBD2. J lost 5 bases, V lost 5 bases, and 9 bases had no gene match. CDR3 size: 17 residues. CDR1 and CDR2 from the germline V gene are SGHAT and FQNNGV. CDR3 protein: CASSAVTSGGPNNEQFF. In nucleotides, the CDR3 is TGTGCCAGCAGCGCCGTGACTAGCGGGGGGCCGAACAATGAGCAGTTCTTC.

The CDR3 spells CASTTGTLSSYEQYF. CDR3 in DNA: TGTGCCAGCACCACCGGGACCTTGAGCTCCTACGAGCAGTACTTC. J is TRBJ2-7 and V is TRBV12-3 or TRBV12-4, with D perhaps TRBD1 or TRBD2 (5 bases each). This CDR3 comprises 15 residues. The germline V and J ends were trimmed by 7 bases and 0 bases, with 16 bases remaining between them.

This clonotype was counted a few times. J is TRBJ2-7 and V is TRBV10-3, with 11 bases that match TRBD1. The CDR3 contains 14 residues. The V gene's germline CDR1 is ENHRY and CDR2 SYGVKD. Trimming at V came to 6 bases and at J to 4 bases, leaving 5 bases not matched to a gene. The CDR3 reads CAIRDGTGGYEQYF. CDR3 nucleotides: TGTGCCATCAGGGACGGGACAGGGGGGTACGAGCAGTACTTC.

The J gene is TRBJ1-6, the V gene TRBV6-5; D possibly corresponds to TRBD1 (6 bases). The V end was cut by 6 bases, the J end by 7 bases, with 13 bases between. The CDR3 is 14 residues long. Germline V gene sequence: CDR1 MNHEY, CDR2 SVGAGI. CDR3 DNA: TGTGCCAGCAGACCACAGGGTTTCAATTCACCCCTCCACTTT. Translation gives CASRPQGFNSPLHF.

This clonotype has only a few counts. The CDR3 is CSARVDMGEAFF. Written as DNA, the CDR3 is TGCAGTGCCCGGGTGGATATGGGGGAGGCTTTCTTT. The chain couples TRBV20-1 to TRBJ1-1, with D maybe TRBD1 (5 bases). The CDR3 is 12 amino acids. Trimming took 6 bases from V and 11 from J, leaving 19 bases between them. Germline assignment: CDR1 DFQATT and CDR2 SNEGSKA (reference sequence).

The chain recombines TRBV6-5 with TRBJ2-7; 7 bases agree with TRBD1. The CDR3 extends over 14 amino acids. The germline V gene has CDR1 MNHEY and CDR2 SVGAGI. V was clipped by 6 bases and J by 5 bases; unmatched bases: 10. As DNA, the CDR3 is TGTGCCAGCAGAAGACAGGGCCCTCGGGACGAGCAGTACTTC. This codes for CASRRQGPRDEQYF.

This chain joins TRBV13 and TRBJ1-6; D is ambiguous. The CDR3 has 16 residues. The V end lost 0 bases, the J end lost 0 bases, and 6 bases lay between the germline ends. Per the germline V gene, CDR1 is PRHDT and CDR2 is FYEKMQ (reference sequence). CDR3 loop: CASSLGQSSYNSPLHF. CDR3 DNA: TGTGCCAGCAGCTTAGGCCAGAGCTCCTATAATTCACCCCTCCACTTT.